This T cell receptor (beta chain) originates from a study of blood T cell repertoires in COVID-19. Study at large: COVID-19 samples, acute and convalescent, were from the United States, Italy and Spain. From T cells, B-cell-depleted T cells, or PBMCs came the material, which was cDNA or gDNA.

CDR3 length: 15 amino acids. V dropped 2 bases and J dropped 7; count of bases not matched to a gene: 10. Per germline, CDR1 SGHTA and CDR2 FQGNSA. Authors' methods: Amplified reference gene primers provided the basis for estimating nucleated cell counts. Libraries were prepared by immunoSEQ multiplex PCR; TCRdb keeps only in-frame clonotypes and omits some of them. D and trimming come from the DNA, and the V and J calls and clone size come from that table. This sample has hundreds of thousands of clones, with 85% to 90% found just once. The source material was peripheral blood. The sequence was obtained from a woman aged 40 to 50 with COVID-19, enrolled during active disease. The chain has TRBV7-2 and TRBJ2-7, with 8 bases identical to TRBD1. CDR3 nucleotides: TGTGCCAGCAGCTTAAAACAGGGGGGATTCGGAGAGCAGTACTTC. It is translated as CASSLKQGGFGEQYF. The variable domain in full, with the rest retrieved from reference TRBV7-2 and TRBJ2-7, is GAGVSQSPSNKVTEKGKDVELRCDPISGHTALYWYRQSLGQGLEFLIYFQGNSAPDKSGLPSDRFSAERTGGSVSTLTIQRTQQEDSAVYLCASSLKQGGFGEQYFGPGTRLTVT.